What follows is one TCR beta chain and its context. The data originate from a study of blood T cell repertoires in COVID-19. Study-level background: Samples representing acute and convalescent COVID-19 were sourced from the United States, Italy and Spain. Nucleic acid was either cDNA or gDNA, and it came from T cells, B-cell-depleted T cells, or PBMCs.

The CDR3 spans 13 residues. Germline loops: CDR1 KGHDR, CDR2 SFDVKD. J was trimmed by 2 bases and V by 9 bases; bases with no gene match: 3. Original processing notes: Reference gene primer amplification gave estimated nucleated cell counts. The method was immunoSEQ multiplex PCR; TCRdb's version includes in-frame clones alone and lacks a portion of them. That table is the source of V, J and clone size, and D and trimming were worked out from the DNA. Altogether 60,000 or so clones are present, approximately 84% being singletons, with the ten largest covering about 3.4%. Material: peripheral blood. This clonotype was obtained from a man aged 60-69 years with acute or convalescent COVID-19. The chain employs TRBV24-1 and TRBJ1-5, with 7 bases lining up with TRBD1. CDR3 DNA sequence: TGTGCCACCTCTACAGGGGGCAATCAGCCCCAGCATTTT. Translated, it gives CATSTGGNQPQHF.